This paragraph reports one TCR beta chain. Its antigen is still unknown. The sample comes from a study of OX40 agonist ivuxolimab in advanced cancers. Across the study: Antecedent anti-PD-1, anti-PD-L1 or anti-CTLA-4 therapy was permissible, with over 35% having received some. Study results and caveats: CD8+ T cells averaged more expanded clones than CD4+.

CDR3 size: 15 residues. With 4 bases removed from V and 0 bases from J, the gap between germline ends came to 13 bases. Germline V gene lookup returns CDR1 SGHNT and CDR2 YYREEE (reference sequence). Drawing of blood for sampling happened at baseline, at cycle 4 day 1, and at cycle 7 day 1. Clones were read by immunoSEQ multiplex PCR, and TCRdb kept only the in-frame ones, dropping some. The repertoire holds some 35,000 clones, with 80% to 85% as singletons. The chain combines TRBV5-4 with TRBJ1-2, with D perhaps TRBD1 (5 bases). This receptor was identified in an adult with an advanced solid tumor such as melanoma, head and neck, liver or kidney cancer. This sample comprised CD4+ or CD8+ T cells sorted from blood, obtained in a trial of the OX40 agonist ivuxolimab. The DNA of the CDR3 is TGTGCCAGCAGCAACCGACAGCTTCCTAACTATGGCTACACCTTC. Translating it yields CASSNRQLPNYGYTF.